A selection of T cell receptor beta chains follows, all from one sample in a study of shared clonotypes between healthy human individuals. The table came from immunoSEQ multiplex PCR; TCRdb's copy has only in-frame clones and leaves some out. The repertoire has 2 million to 2.5 million clones, around 92% of them found once; the top ten carry around 0.38%. The sample was naive CD4+ T cells from PBMCs. These receptors originate from a man between 18 and 35 years old in good health. Some clones in this sample may be carry-over from other donors' samples. CDR3s include the opening cysteine and the closing phenylalanine or tryptophan. Each record gives: J gene, D gene, V gene, clone size, CDR3 protein, CDR3 DNA. A D gene is named only where the DNA matches it firmly. Clone sizes are given selectively: once, few, many, or a class where the clone is expanded.

TRBJ2-4	TRBD1	TRBV2	.	CASRDRTNLAKNIQYF	TGTGCCAGCAGGGACAGGACCAATCTAGCCAAAAACATTCAGTACTTC
TRBJ1-1	TRBD1	TRBV12-5	.	CASGTGDTEAFF	TGTGCTAGTGGAACAGGGGACACTGAAGCTTTCTTT
TRBJ2-5	.	TRBV5-6	.	CASSFGETQYF	TGTGCCAGCAGTTTCGGGGAGACCCAGTACTTC
TRBJ1-5	TRBD1	TRBV4-1	.	CASSQVAGTGSNQPQHF	TGCGCCAGCAGCCAAGTCGCCGGGACAGGCAGCAATCAGCCCCAGCATTTT
TRBJ2-7	TRBD1	TRBV5-4	.	CASSRGGTTQGDEQYF	TGTGCCAGCAGCCGTGGGGGAACTACACAGGGGGACGAGCAGTACTTC
TRBJ2-3	.	TRBV7-3	.	CASSIARAGADTQYF	TGTGCCAGCAGCATCGCAAGGGCAGGGGCCGATACGCAGTATTTT
TRBJ2-6	.	TRBV6-4	.	CASSDSILTVPGANVLTF	TGTGCCAGCAGTGACTCCATATTGACAGTACCTGGGGCCAACGTCCTGACTTTC
TRBJ1-2	.	TRBV20-1	.	CSARGTDGYTF	TGCAGTGCTAGAGGGACGGATGGCTACACCTTC
TRBJ2-1	.	TRBV29-1	.	CSVGRQYNEQFF	TGCAGCGTGGGTCGACAATACAATGAGCAGTTCTTC
TRBJ1-6	.	TRBV28	.	CASINRRVLYNSPLHF	TGTGCCAGCATCAATAGGCGGGTCCTATATAATTCACCCCTCCACTTT
TRBJ2-2	TRBD1	TRBV18	.	CASSPAGQGYTGELFF	TGTGCCAGCTCACCCGCCGGACAGGGGTACACCGGGGAGCTGTTTTTT
TRBJ1-4	TRBD1	TRBV30	.	CAWRRQGAEKLFF	TGTGCCTGGAGGAGACAGGGGGCAGAAAAACTGTTTTTT
TRBJ2-2	.	TRBV2	.	CASSDGYTGELFF	TGTGCCAGCAGTGATGGTTACACCGGGGAGCTGTTTTTT
TRBJ2-3	TRBD1	TRBV30	.	CAWSGGTAAFGDTQYF	TGTGCCTGGAGTGGTGGGACAGCGGCCTTTGGGGATACGCAGTATTTT
TRBJ2-3	TRBD1	TRBV11-2	.	CASSLRPDRVGADTQYF	TGTGCCAGCAGCCTTAGGCCGGACAGGGTGGGGGCAGATACGCAGTATTTT
TRBJ1-5	TRBD1	TRBV6-1	once	CASGTYRDSGQPQHF	TGTGCCAGCGGAACCTACCGGGACAGTGGGCAGCCCCAGCATTTT
TRBJ2-1	TRBD2	TRBV28	.	CASSLSRDYTYRAWFF	TGTGCCAGCAGTTTAAGTCGGGACTACACATACCGGGCATGGTTCTTC
TRBJ2-5	TRBD2	TRBV5-4	.	CASSLGGTSGRAETQYF	TGTGCCAGCAGCTTGGGGGGCACTAGCGGGAGGGCTGAGACCCAGTACTTC
TRBJ1-1	TRBD1	TRBV30	few	CAWDHRGSAFF	TGTGCCTGGGACCACAGGGGTTCAGCTTTCTTT
TRBJ2-6	TRBD1	TRBV5-4	.	CASSLQGAGANVLTF	TGTGCCAGCAGCTTGCAGGGGGCTGGGGCCAACGTCCTGACTTTC
TRBJ2-7	.	TRBV5-4	once	CASSAYDGDPTYEQYF	TGTGCCAGCAGCGCCTATGATGGGGACCCCACCTACGAGCAGTACTTC
TRBJ2-2	.	TRBV27	.	CASSLLGGANTGELFF	TGTGCCAGCAGTTTATTGGGAGGAGCGAACACCGGGGAGCTGTTTTTT
TRBJ1-2	.	TRBV28	.	CASRDGTQGGYTF	TGTGCCAGCAGGGACGGGACTCAGGGCGGCTACACCTTC
TRBJ1-6	.	TRBV30	.	CAWSVQRGGGNSPLHF	TGTGCCTGGAGTGTACAGAGAGGGGGAGGGAATTCACCCCTCCACTTT
TRBJ1-1	TRBD1	TRBV2	.	CASRTGQGAWNTEAFF	TGTGCCAGCAGGACCGGACAGGGGGCCTGGAACACTGAAGCTTTCTTT
TRBJ1-3	.	TRBV7-8	.	CASSPTAWNTIYF	TGTGCCAGCAGCCCGACAGCTTGGAACACCATATATTTT
TRBJ2-1	.	TRBV4-2	.	CASSQDGPAARREQFF	TGTGCCAGCAGCCAAGATGGGCCAGCGGCCCGTCGGGAGCAGTTCTTC
TRBJ2-3	.	TRBV19	.	CASRSFSGSTDTQYF	TGTGCCAGTAGATCCTTTTCGGGAAGCACAGATACGCAGTATTTT
TRBJ1-1	.	TRBV4-1	.	CASSPDGWNTEAFF	TGCGCCAGCAGCCCGGACGGATGGAACACTGAAGCTTTCTTT
TRBJ1-5	.	TRBV2	.	CASSIYSLGLDQPQHF	TGTGCCAGCAGTATCTACAGCCTGGGTTTGGATCAGCCCCAGCATTTT
TRBJ1-3	.	TRBV5-5	.	CASSSDGASGNTIYF	TGTGCCAGCAGCTCCGACGGGGCAAGTGGAAACACCATATATTTT
TRBJ1-2	.	TRBV19	.	CASSTRVDYGYTF	TGTGCCAGTAGTACAAGGGTTGACTATGGCTACACCTTC
TRBJ2-1	.	TRBV2	once	CASSEDRLSLYNEQFF	TGTGCCAGCAGTGAAGATCGGCTGTCCCTTTACAATGAGCAGTTCTTC
TRBJ2-1	TRBD2	TRBV6-4	.	CASSRLAGGNEQFF	TGTGCCAGCAGCCGACTAGCGGGAGGGAATGAGCAGTTCTTC
TRBJ2-7	TRBD2	TRBV5-1	.	CASSGTSGSFHEQYF	TGCGCCAGCAGCGGGACTAGCGGGAGTTTCCACGAGCAGTACTTC
TRBJ2-7	.	TRBV4-2	.	CASSPLQSYEQYF	TGTGCCAGCAGCCCACTCCAGTCCTACGAGCAGTACTTC
TRBJ2-7	.	TRBV30	.	CAWSAGRTYEQYF	TGTGCCTGGAGTGCGGGACGGACTTACGAGCAGTACTTC
TRBJ2-2	.	TRBV5-1	once	CASSLYTGTNTGELFF	TGCGCCAGCAGCTTGTATACAGGGACCAACACCGGGGAGCTGTTTTTT
TRBJ2-7	.	TRBV2	.	CASSRGQGGSYEQYF	TGTGCCAGCAGCCGCGGACAGGGAGGGTCCTACGAGCAGTACTTC
TRBJ2-7	.	TRBV4-1	.	CASSHDRSSYEQYF	TGCGCCAGCAGCCACGACAGGAGCTCCTACGAGCAGTACTTC
TRBJ1-5	.	TRBV27	.	CASSSADGVVKPQHF	TGTGCCAGCAGTTCCGCTGACGGAGTGGTGAAGCCCCAGCATTTT
TRBJ2-3	.	TRBV10-1	once	CASSEFPGLTQTDTQYF	TGCGCCAGCAGTGAGTTTCCGGGATTAACCCAGACAGATACGCAGTATTTT
TRBJ2-7	.	TRBV21-1	.	CASSKGGLAGVSYEQYF	TGTGCCAGCAGCAAAGGGGGGCTAGCGGGAGTCTCCTACGAGCAGTACTTC
TRBJ1-1	.	TRBV5-1	.	CASSLDTGNTEAFF	TGCGCCAGCAGCTTGGACACGGGGAACACTGAAGCTTTCTTT
TRBJ2-3	TRBD2	TRBV29-1	.	CSVVGSGSDTQYF	TGCAGCGTTGTCGGTAGCGGGAGCGATACGCAGTATTTT
TRBJ2-1	TRBD2	TRBV27	.	CASSLRLAGGAEQFF	TGTGCCAGCAGTTTAAGACTAGCGGGAGGTGCCGAGCAGTTCTTC
TRBJ1-4	.	TRBV29-1	.	CSVGGAVGEKLFF	TGCAGCGTGGGGGGGGCAGTGGGTGAAAAACTGTTTTTT
TRBJ2-2	.	TRBV6-6	.	CASSYSARVDTGELFF	TGTGCCAGCAGTTACTCGGCCAGGGTAGACACCGGGGAGCTGTTTTTT
TRBJ2-7	TRBD1	TRBV7-8	.	CASSRRVSDRRYYEQYF	TGTGCCAGCAGCCGACGAGTCTCGGACAGGAGATACTACGAGCAGTACTTC
TRBJ2-3	.	TRBV9	.	CASSPTGSWVDTQYF	TGTGCCAGCAGCCCTACAGGGTCTTGGGTGGATACGCAGTATTTT
TRBJ2-1	TRBD2	TRBV2	.	CASSARRGDNEQFF	TGTGCCAGCAGCGCTAGGCGGGGGGACAATGAGCAGTTCTTC